These T cell receptor beta chains were read from a single sample in a study of brain T cells in children with intractable seizures. Clones were sequenced by immunoSEQ multiplex PCR, and TCRdb holds only the in-frame ones, with some missing. The sample includes about 340,000 clones, more than 85% seen only once; the top ten take around 5%. The sample consisted of peripheral blood, taken 4 to 5 months after surgery. Receptors were obtained from a boy under two years old with tuberous sclerosis and intractable seizures. The CDR3 runs from the conserved cysteine through the conserved F or W. Expanded clones are given a class, and other clones once, few, many or no size at all.

>NA|TRBV6-6|TRBJ2-1
CASSRSSGGPYNEQFF
>NA|TRBV6-1|TRBJ2-7
CASSETGSYEQYF
>once|TRBV25-1|TRBJ1-1
CASSDSWTEAFF
>NA|TRBV7-3|TRBJ2-1
CASSKDAGVLHEQFF
>once|TRBV3-1/TRBV3-2|TRBJ2-1
CASSQATSGGTYNEQFF
>NA|TRBV11-3|TRBJ2-2
CASSPRVAGELFF
>few|TRBV11-3|TRBJ1-1
CASSQEARGTKAFF
>NA|TRBV5-6|TRBJ1-2
CASSTRTGVGYGYTF
>NA|TRBV6-5|TRBJ1-1
CASSYDRTVNTEAFF
>NA|TRBV6-4|TRBJ1-2
CASSDSGGGYTF
>NA|TRBV28|TRBJ1-2
CASSLGPGQGWGYTF
>NA|TRBV7-3|TRBJ2-1
CASSLAGGVYNEQFF
>NA|TRBV2|TRBJ2-3
CASSPSGGEADTQYF
>NA|TRBV2|TRBJ2-7
CASSGWTDSYEQYF
>NA|TRBV7-6|TRBJ1-3
CASSLEQGYSGNTIYF
>NA|TRBV4-1|TRBJ2-7
CASSQGTAWQGSYEQYF
>NA|TRBV9|TRBJ1-5
CASSPLGLGQPQHF
>NA|TRBV3-1/TRBV3-2|TRBJ2-1
CASSQVGRAKHSNNEQFF
>NA|TRBV5-5|TRBJ1-4
CASSRPETNEKLFF
>NA|TRBV7-3|TRBJ1-2
CASSLKGDGLYGYTF
>NA|TRBV6-5|TRBJ1-2
CASSRYRANYGYTF
>NA|TRBV19|TRBJ2-1
CASTTSGTNEQFF
>NA|TRBV5-6|TRBJ1-6
CASSPPGHYNSPLHF
>NA|TRBV30|TRBJ2-1
CAGGQYNEQFF
>NA|TRBV11-2|TRBJ2-7
CASSTRVPSPRYEQYF
>NA|TRBV19|TRBJ2-7
CASSIRTSGGAYEQYF
>NA|TRBV19|TRBJ2-7
CASSIAVPYEQYF
>NA|TRBV5-1|TRBJ2-5
CASSLEYPQETQYF
>NA|TRBV18|TRBJ1-1
CASSPTDRGWTEAFF
>NA|TRBV6-5|TRBJ2-7
CASRPDRGPAYEQYF
>once|TRBV11-2|TRBJ1-6
CASSLDLKWGGNSPLHF
>NA|TRBV29-1|TRBJ1-1
CSVYGGTEAFF
>NA|TRBV7-2|TRBJ1-1
CASSYRDLTEAFF
>NA|TRBV21-1|TRBJ2-4
CASSNGTSGTKNIQYF
>few|TRBV2|TRBJ1-3
CASSRTGSAGNTIYF
>NA|TRBV12-3/TRBV12-4|TRBJ1-2
CAIRTGGGYTF
>once|TRBV7-9|TRBJ2-2
CASSLVLPGELFF
>NA|TRBV18|TRBJ2-3
CASSPRYRNIASTDTQYF
>NA|TRBV27|TRBJ1-1
CASSLSIGQFLNTEAFF
>NA|TRBV24-1|TRBJ2-7
CATSDPWTTQVHEQYF
>NA|TRBV5-6|TRBJ1-6
CASSLFLSYGTSPLHF
>NA|TRBV6-5|TRBJ1-1
CATSSGVLRSTEAFF